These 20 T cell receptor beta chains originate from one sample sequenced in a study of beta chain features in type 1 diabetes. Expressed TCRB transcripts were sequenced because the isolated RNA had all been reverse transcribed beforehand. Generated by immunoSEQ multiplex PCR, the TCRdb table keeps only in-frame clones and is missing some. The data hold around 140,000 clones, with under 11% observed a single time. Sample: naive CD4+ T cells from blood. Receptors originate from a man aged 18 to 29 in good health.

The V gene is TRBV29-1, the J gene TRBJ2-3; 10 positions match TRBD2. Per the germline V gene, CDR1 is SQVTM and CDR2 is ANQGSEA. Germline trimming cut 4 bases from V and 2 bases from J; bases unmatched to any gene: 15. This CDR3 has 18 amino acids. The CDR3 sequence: CSVVGLAVLSLNTDTQYF. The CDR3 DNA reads TGCAGCGTTGTAGGACTAGCGGTCCTTTCCTTAAACACAGATACGCAGTATTTT.

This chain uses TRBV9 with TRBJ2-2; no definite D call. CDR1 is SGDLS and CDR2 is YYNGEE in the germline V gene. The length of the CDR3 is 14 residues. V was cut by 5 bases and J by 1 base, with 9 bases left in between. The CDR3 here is CASRRIQNTGELFF. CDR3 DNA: TGTGCCAGCAGAAGAATACAGAACACCGGGGAGCTGTTTTTT.

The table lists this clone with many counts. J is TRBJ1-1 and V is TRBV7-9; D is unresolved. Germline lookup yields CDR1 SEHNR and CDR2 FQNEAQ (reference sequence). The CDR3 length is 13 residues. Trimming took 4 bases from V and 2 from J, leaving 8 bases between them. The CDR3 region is CASSSSVNTEAFF. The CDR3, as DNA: TGTGCCAGCAGCTCATCAGTAAACACTGAAGCTTTCTTT.

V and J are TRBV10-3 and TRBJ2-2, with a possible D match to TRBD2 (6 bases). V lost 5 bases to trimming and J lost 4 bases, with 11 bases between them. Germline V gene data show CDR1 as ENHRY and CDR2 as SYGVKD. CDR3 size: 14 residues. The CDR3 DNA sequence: TGTGCCATCAGTCAGGGAGCGGGCACCGGGGAGCTGTTTTTT. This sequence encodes CAISQGAGTGELFF.

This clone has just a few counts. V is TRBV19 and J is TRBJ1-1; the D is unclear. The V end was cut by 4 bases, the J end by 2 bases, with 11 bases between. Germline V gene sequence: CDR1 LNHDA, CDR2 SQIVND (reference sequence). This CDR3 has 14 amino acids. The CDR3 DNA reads TGTGCCAGTAGTACGTCGGCGGTCAACACTGAAGCTTTCTTT. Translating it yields CASSTSAVNTEAFF.

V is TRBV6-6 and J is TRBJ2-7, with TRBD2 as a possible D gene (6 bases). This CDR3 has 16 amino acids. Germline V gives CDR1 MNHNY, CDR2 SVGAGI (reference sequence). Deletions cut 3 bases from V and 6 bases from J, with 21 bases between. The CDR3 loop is CASSYPTDSGRVEQYF. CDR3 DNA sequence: TGTGCCAGCAGTTATCCCACCGACAGCGGGCGGGTCGAGCAGTACTTC.

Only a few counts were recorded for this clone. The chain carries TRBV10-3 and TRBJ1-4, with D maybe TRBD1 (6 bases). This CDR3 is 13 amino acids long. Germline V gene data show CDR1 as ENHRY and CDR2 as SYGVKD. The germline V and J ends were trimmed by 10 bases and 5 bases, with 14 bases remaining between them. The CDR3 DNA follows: TGTGCCACGCTGGGGGCGATCAATGAAAAACTGTTTTTT. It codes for CATLGAINEKLFF.

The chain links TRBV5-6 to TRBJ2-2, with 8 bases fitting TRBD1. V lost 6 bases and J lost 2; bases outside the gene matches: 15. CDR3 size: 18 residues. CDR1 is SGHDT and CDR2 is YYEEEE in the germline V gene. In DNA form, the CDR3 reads TGTGCCAGCAATTCTCATGGGACAGGAGGTGGTAACACCGGGGAGCTGTTTTTT. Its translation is CASNSHGTGGGNTGELFF.

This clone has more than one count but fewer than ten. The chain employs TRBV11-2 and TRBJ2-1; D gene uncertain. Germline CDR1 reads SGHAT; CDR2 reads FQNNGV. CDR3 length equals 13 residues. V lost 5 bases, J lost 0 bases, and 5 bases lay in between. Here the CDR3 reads CASSRSSYNEQFF. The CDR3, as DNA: TGTGCCAGCAGCCGGAGCTCCTACAATGAGCAGTTCTTC.

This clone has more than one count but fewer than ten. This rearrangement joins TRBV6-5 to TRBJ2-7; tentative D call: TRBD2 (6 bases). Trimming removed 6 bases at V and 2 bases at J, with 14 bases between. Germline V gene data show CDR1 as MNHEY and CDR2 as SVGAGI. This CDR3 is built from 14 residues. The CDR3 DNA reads TGTGCCAGCAGGACGGCGGGGAGGCCCTACGAGCAGTACTTC. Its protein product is CASRTAGRPYEQYF.

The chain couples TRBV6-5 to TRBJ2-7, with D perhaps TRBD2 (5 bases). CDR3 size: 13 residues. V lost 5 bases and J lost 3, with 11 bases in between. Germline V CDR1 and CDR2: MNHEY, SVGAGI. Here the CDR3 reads CASSGREIYEQYF. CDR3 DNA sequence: TGTGCCAGCAGTGGCCGGGAAATCTACGAGCAGTACTTC.

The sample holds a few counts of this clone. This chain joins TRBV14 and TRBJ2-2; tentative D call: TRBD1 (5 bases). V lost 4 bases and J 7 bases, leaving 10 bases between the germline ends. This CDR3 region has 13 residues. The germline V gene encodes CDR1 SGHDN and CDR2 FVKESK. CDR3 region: CASSLQGYGELFF. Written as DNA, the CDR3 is TGTGCCAGCAGCCTTCAGGGTTACGGGGAGCTGTTTTTT.

The CDR3 loop reads CAWSVPRTGNHEQYF. CDR3 bases: TGTGCCTGGAGTGTACCCCGGACAGGGAATCACGAGCAGTACTTC. The chain recombines TRBV30 with TRBJ2-7; TRBD1 matches at 8 bases. The germline V gene has CDR1 GTSNPN and CDR2 SVGIG (reference sequence). There are 15 residues in the CDR3. J was trimmed by 5 bases and V by 0 bases; bases with no gene match: 9. Variable domain in full (rest from reference TRBV30 and TRBJ2-7): SQTIHQWPATLVQPVGSPLSLECTVEGTSNPNLYWYRQAAGRGLQLLFYSVGIGQISSEVPQNLSASRPQDRQFILSSKKLLLSDSGFYLCAWSVPRTGNHEQYFGPGTRLTVT.

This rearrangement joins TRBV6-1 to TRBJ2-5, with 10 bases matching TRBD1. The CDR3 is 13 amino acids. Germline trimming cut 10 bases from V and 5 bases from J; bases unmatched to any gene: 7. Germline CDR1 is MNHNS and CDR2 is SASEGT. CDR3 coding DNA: TGTGCCATCACCCCGGGACAGGGGGAGACCCAGTACTTC. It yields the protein CAITPGQGETQYF.

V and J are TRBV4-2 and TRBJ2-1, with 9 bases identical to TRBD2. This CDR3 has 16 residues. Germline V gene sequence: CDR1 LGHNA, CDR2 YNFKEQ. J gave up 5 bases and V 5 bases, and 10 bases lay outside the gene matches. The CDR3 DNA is TGTGCCAGCAGCTTGGTTACGGCGGGGGGGCACAATGAGCAGTTCTTC. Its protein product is CASSLVTAGGHNEQFF.

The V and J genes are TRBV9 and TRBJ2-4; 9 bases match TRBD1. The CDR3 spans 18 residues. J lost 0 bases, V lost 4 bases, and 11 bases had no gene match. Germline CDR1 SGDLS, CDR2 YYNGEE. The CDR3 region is CASSPRDREGEAKNIQYF. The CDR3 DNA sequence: TGTGCCAGCAGCCCCAGGGACAGGGAGGGGGAAGCCAAAAACATTCAGTACTTC.

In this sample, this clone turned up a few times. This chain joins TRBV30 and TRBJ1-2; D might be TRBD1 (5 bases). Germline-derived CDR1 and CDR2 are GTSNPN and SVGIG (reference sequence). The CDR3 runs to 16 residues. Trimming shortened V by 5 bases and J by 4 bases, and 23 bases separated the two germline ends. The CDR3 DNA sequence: TGTGCCTGGTCTGGAGGGCCGCCTTCGGGGGGCTATGGCTACACCTTC. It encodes CAWSGGPPSGGYGYTF.

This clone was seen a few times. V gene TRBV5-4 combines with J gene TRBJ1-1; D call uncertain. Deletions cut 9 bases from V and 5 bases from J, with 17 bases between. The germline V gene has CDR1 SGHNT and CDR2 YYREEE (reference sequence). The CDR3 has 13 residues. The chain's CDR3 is CATGHSAGTEAFF. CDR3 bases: TGTGCCACCGGCCATTCGGCGGGAACTGAAGCTTTCTTT.

Here the CDR3 DNA reads TGTGCCAGCAGCTTACTTGATGCGGATACGCAGTATTTT. This encodes CASSLLDADTQYF. The chain couples TRBV5-4 to TRBJ2-3; D gene unclear. The CDR3 is made up of 13 amino acids. CDR1 SGHNT and CDR2 YYREEE come from the germline V gene (reference sequence). Trimming pared 2 bases from V and 6 bases from J, leaving 10 bases between.

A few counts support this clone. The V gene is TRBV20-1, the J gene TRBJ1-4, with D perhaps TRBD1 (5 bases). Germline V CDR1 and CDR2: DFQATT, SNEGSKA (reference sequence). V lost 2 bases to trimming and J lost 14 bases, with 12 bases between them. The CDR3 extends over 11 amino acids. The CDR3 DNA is TGCAGTGCTAGAAAAGGGGTAGGGCTGTTTTTT. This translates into CSARKGVGLFF.